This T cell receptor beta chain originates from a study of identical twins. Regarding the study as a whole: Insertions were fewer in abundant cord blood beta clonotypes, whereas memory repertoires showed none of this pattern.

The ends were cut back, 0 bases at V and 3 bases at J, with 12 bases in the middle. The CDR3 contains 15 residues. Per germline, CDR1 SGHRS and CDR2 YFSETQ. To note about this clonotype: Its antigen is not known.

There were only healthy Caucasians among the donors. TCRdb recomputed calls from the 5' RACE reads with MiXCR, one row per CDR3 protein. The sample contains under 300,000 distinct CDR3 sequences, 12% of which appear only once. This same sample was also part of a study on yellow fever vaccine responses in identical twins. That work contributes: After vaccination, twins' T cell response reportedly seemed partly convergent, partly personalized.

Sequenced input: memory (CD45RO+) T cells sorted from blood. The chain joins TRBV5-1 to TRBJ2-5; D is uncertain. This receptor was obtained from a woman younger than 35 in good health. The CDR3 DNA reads TGCGCCAGCAGCTTGGCTGGTGGCCCGGAAGAGACCCAGTACTTC. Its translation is CASSLAGGPEETQYF.